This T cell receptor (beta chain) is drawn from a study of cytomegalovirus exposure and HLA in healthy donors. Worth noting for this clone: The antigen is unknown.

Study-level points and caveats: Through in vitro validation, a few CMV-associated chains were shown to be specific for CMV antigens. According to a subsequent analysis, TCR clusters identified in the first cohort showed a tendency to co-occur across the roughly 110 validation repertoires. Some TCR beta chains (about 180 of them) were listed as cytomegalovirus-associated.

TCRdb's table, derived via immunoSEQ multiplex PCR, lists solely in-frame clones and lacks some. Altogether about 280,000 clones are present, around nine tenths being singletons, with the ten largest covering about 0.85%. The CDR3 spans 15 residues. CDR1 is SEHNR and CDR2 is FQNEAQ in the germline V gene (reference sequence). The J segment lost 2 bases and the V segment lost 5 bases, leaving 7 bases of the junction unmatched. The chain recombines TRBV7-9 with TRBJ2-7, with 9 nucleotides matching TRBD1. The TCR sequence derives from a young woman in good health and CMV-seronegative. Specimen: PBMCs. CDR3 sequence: CASSPTQGAPYEQYF. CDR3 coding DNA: TGTGCCAGCAGCCCTACACAGGGGGCTCCCTACGAGCAGTACTTC. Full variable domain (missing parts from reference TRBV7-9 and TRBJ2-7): DTGVSQNPRHKITKRGQNVTFRCDPISEHNRLYWYRQTLGQGPEFLTYFQNEAQLEKSRLLSDRFSAERPKGSFSTLEIQRTEQGDSAMYLCASSPTQGAPYEQYFGPGTRLTVT.